This TCR beta chain was observed in a study of blood T cell repertoires in COVID-19. This table comes from immunoSEQ multiplex PCR, and its TCRdb copy is limited to in-frame clones, with some not included. The table has approximately 100,000 clones, under 90% seen once. Material for sequencing was peripheral blood. This TCR came from a woman between 65 and 79 years old with acute or convalescent COVID-19.

The CDR3 region is CASSLATGGWTDTQYF. For the CDR3, the DNA is TGTGCCAGCAGCTTGGCTACGGGGGGGTGGACAGATACGCAGTATTTT. The V and J genes are TRBV5-5 and TRBJ2-3; 8 nucleotides line up with TRBD2. This CDR3 comprises 16 residues. V lost 0 bases to trimming and J lost 3 bases; unmatched junction nucleotides: 6. Germline-derived CDR1 and CDR2 are SGHKS and YYEKEE (reference sequence).